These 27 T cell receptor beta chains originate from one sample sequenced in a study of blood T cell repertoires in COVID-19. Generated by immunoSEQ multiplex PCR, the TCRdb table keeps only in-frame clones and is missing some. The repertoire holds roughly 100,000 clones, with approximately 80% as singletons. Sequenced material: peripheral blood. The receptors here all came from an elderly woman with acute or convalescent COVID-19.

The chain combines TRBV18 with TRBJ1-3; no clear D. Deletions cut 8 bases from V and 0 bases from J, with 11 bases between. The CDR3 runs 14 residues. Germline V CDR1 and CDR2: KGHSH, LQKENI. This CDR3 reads CASVSGISGNTIYF. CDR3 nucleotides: TGTGCCAGCGTTTCCGGGATCTCTGGAAACACCATATATTTT.

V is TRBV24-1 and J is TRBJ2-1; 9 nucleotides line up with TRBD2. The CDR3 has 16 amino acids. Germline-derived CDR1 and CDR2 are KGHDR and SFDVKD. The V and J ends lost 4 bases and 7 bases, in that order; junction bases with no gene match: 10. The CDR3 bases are TGTGCCACCAGTGACGTTAGCGGGAGCGGAAAAAATGAGCAGTTCTTC. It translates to CATSDVSGSGKNEQFF.

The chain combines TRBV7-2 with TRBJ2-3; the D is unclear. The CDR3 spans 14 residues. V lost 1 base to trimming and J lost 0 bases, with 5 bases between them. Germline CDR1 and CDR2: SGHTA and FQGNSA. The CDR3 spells CASSLVSSTDTQYF. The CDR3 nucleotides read TGTGCCAGCAGCTTAGTATCTAGCACAGATACGCAGTATTTT. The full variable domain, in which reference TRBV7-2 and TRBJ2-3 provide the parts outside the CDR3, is GAGVSQSPSNKVTEKGKDVELRCDPISGHTALYWYRQSLGQGLEFLIYFQGNSAPDKSGLPSDRFSAERTGGSVSTLTIQRTQQEDSAVYLCASSLVSSTDTQYFGPGTRLTVL.

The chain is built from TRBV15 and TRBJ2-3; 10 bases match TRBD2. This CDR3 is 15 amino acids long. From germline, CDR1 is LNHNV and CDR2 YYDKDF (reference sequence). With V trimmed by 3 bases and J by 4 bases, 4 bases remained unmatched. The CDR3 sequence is CATSRVAGGADTQYF. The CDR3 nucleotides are TGTGCCACCAGCAGGGTAGCGGGAGGCGCAGATACGCAGTATTTT. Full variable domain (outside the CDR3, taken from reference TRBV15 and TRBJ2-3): DAMVIQNPRYQVTQFGKPVTLSCSQTLNHNVMYWYQQKSSQAPKLLFHYYDKDFNNEADTPDNFQSRRPNTSFCFLDIRSPGLGDTAMYLCATSRVAGGADTQYFGPGTRLTVL.

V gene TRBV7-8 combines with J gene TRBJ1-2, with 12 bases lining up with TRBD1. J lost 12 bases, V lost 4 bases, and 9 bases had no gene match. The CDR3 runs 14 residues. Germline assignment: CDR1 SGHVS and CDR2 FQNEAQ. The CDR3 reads CASSYLPGQGANTF. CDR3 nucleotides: TGTGCCAGCAGCTATCTTCCGGGACAGGGGGCCAACACCTTC.

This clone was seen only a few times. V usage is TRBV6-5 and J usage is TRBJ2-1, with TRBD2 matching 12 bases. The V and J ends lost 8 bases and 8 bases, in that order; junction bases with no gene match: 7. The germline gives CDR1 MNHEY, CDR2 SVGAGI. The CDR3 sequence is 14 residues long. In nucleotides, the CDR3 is TGTGCCAGCCTAGCGGGAGGGCCGATCTATGAGCAGTTCTTC. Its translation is CASLAGGPIYEQFF.

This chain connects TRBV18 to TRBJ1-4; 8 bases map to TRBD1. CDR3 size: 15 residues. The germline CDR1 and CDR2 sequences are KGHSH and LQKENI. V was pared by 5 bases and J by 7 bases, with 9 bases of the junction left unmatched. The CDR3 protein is CASSTETGVGEKLFF. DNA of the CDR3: TGTGCCAGCTCAACCGAGACAGGGGTTGGTGAAAAACTGTTTTTT.

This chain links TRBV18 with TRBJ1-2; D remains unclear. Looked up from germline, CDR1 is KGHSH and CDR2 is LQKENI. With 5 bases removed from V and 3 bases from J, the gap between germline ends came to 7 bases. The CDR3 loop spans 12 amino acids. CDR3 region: CASSSVDYGYTF. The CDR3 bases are TGTGCCAGCTCATCGGTGGACTATGGCTACACCTTC.

The CDR3 protein is CASSATSGRAKDTQYF. Here the CDR3 DNA reads TGCGCCAGCAGCGCTACTAGCGGGAGGGCCAAAGATACGCAGTATTTT. The chain couples TRBV5-1 to TRBJ2-3; 13 bases are shared with TRBD2. With V trimmed by 4 bases and J by 5 bases, 7 bases remained unmatched. Germline values: CDR1 SGHRS, CDR2 YFSETQ. The CDR3 has 16 amino acids.

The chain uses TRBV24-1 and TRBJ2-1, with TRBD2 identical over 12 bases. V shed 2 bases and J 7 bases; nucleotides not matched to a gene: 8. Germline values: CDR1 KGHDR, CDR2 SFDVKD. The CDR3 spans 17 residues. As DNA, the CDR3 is TGTGCCACCAGTGATTCCTCTAGCGGGAGGGCCTTTAATGAGCAGTTCTTC. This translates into CATSDSSSGRAFNEQFF.

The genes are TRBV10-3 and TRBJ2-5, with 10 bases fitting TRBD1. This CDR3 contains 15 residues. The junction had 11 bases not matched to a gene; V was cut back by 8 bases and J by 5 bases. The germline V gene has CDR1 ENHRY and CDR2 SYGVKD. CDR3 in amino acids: CAISSGQGSRETQYF. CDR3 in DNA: TGTGCCATCTCCTCGGGACAGGGGTCCAGGGAGACCCAGTACTTC.

The CDR3: CASNYTRIGRGDQPQHF. The CDR3 DNA reads as TGTGCCAGCAACTATACACGGATTGGACGGGGGGATCAGCCCCAGCATTTT. The chain employs TRBV5-6 and TRBJ1-5, with TRBD1 as a possible D gene (5 bases). From germline, CDR1 is SGHDT and CDR2 YYEEEE. CDR3 length equals 17 residues. Trimming took off 6 bases at V and 5 bases at J, with 24 bases between the two ends.

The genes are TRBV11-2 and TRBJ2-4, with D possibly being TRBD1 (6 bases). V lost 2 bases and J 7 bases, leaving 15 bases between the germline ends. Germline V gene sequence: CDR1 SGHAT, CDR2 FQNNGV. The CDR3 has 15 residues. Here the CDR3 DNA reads TGTGCCAGCAGCTTACCTTCGGGACAATGGAACATTCAGTACTTC. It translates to CASSLPSGQWNIQYF.

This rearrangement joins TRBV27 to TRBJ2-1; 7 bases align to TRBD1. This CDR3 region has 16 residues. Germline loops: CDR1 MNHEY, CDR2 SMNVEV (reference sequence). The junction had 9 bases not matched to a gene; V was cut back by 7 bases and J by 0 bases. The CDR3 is CASNPTGQSSYNEQFF. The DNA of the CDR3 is TGTGCCAGCAACCCTACGGGACAGAGCTCCTACAATGAGCAGTTCTTC.

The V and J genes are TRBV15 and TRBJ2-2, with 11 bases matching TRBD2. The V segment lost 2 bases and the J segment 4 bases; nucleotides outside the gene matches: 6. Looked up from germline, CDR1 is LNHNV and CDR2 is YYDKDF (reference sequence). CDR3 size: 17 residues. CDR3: CATSRFLSGGGTGELFF. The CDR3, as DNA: TGTGCCACCAGCAGATTTCTTAGCGGGGGGGGCACCGGGGAGCTGTTTTTT.

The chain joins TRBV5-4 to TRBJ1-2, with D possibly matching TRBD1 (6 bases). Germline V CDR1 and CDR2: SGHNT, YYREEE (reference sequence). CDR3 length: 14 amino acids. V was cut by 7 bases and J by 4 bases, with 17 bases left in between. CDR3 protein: CASRPRGGIYGYTF. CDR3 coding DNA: TGTGCCAGCCGACCCCGCGGGGGCATCTATGGCTACACCTTC. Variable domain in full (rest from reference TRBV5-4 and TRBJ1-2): ETGVTQSPTHLIKTRGQQVTLRCSSQSGHNTVSWYQQALGQGPQFIFQYYREEENGRGNFPPRFSGLQFPNYSSELNVNALELDDSALYLCASRPRGGIYGYTFGSGTRLTVV.

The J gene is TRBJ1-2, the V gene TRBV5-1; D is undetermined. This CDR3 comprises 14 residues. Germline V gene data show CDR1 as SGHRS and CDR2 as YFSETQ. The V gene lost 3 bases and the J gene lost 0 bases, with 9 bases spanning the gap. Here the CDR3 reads CASSSVSANYGYTF. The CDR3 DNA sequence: TGCGCCAGCAGCTCGGTCTCCGCTAACTATGGCTACACCTTC.

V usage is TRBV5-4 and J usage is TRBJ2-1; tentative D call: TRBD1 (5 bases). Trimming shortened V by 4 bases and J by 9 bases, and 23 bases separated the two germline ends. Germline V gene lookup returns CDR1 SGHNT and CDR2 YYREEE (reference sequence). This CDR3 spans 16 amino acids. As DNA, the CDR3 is TGTGCCAGCAGCAACCGACTGGACCTAGGTCAGGGTGAGCAGTTCTTC. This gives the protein CASSNRLDLGQGEQFF.

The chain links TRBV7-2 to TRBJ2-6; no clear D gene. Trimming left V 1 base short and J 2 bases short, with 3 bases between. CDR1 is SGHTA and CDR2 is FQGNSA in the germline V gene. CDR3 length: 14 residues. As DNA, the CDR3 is TGTGCCAGCAGCTTAGGAGCTGGGGCCAACGTCCTGACTTTC. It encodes CASSLGAGANVLTF.

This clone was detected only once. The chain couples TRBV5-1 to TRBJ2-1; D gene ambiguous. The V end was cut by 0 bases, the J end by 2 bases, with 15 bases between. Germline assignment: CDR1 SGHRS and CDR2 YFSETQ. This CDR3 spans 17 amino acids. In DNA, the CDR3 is TGCGCCAGCAGCTTGGAGTTATTAAGCGCGGCCTACAATGAGCAGTTCTTC. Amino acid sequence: CASSLELLSAAYNEQFF.

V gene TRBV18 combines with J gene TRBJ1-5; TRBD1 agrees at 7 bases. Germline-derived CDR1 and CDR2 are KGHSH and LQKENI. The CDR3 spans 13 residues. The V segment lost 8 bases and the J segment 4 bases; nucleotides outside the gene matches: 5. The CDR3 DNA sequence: TGTGCCAGCGGACAGGACTTGAATCAGCCCCAGCATTTT. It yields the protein CASGQDLNQPQHF. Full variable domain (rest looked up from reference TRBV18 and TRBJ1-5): NAGVMQNPRHLVRRRGQEARLRCSPMKGHSHVYWYRQLPEEGLKFMVYLQKENIIDESGMPKERFSAEFPKEGPSILRIQQVVRGDSAAYFCASGQDLNQPQHFGDGTRLSIL.

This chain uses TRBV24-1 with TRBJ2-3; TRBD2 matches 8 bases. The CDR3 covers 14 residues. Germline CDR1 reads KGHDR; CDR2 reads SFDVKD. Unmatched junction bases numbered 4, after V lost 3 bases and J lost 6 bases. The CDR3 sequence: CATSDRGGLDTQYF. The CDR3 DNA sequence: TGTGCCACCAGTGATCGGGGGGGGCTGGATACGCAGTATTTT.

The CDR3 protein is CAIRLAGGIGELFF. The CDR3 nucleotides read TGTGCCATCAGGTTAGCGGGAGGAATCGGGGAGCTGTTTTTT. The genes are TRBV10-3 and TRBJ2-2; 10 bases line up with TRBD2. The CDR3 runs to 14 residues. J gave up 7 bases and V 6 bases, and 5 bases lay outside the gene matches. Germline CDR1 is ENHRY and CDR2 is SYGVKD.

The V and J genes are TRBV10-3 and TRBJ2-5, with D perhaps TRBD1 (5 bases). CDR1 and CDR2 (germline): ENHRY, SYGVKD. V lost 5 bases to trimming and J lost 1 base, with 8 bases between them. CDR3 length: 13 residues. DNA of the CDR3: TGTGCCATCAGTCCTAGGGGCCAAGAGACCCAGTACTTC. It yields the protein CAISPRGQETQYF.

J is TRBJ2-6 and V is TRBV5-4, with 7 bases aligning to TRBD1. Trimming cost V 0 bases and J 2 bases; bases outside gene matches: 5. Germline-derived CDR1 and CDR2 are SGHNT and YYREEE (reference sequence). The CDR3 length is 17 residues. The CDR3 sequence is CASSLGPTGAGANVLTF. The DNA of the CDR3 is TGTGCCAGCAGCTTGGGGCCTACAGGGGCTGGGGCCAACGTCCTGACTTTC.

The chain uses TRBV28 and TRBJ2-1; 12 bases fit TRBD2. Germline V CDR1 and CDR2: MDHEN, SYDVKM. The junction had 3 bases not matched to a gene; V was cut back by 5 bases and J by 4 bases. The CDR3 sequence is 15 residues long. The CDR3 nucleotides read TGTGCCAGCAGTCTCGGACTAGCGGGATACAATGAGCAGTTCTTC. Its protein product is CASSLGLAGYNEQFF.

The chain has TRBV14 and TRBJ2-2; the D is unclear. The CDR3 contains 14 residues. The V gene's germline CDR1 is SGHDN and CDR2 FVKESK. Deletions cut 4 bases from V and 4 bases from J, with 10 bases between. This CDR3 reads CASSPLLSTGELFF. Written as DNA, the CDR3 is TGTGCCAGCAGCCCTCTCCTGAGCACCGGGGAGCTGTTTTTT.